This T cell receptor beta chain was identified in a study of CD4 T cells in relation to SARS-CoV-2 and coronaviruses. Study as a whole: After 10 days of antigen culture, PBMC TCR beta CDR3s were sequenced.

In this sample, this clone turned up once. The antigen is unknown. Study results and limitations: Samples before the pandemic and after infection were not matched within any donor.

Only in-frame clones appear in the TCRdb table, and some are missing; sequencing was by immunoSEQ multiplex PCR. The sample shows around 23,000 clones, approximately 82% of them seen only once. From germline, CDR1 is MGHDK and CDR2 SYGVNS. V was trimmed by 3 bases and J by 10 bases, leaving 16 bases between them. This CDR3 is 15 amino acids long. The unexposed donors gave CD4+ T cells in about 2011-2019, prior to COVID-19. CD4+ T cells were isolated from the cells after around 9 days of culture. Cells permitting, SARS-CoV-2 S/N and four cold-coronavirus spikes were tested on unexposed-donor CD4+ T cells.

The sequence derives from a human donor in good health. The sequencing sample was made of CD4+ T cells from PBMCs, cultured in vitro. The chain has TRBV25-1 and TRBJ1-6, with D unclear. The CDR3 nucleotides read TGTGCCAGCAGTGAGCCCCGGGCGATGGCCTCACCCCTCCACTTT. Translation gives CASSEPRAMASPLHF.